This is a list of T cell receptor beta chains from one sample in a study of shared clonotypes between healthy human individuals. Data came from immunoSEQ multiplex PCR; TCRdb stores just in-frame clones and leaves some out. The sample has just over 2,000,000 clones, roughly 94% seen once. The source material was naive CD4+ T cells sorted from blood. These receptors came from a man between 18 and 35 years old in good health. Each CDR3 is given with its conserved first and last residue.

CDR3 protein: CSVFKGQYTDTQYF; V gene: TRBV29-1; J gene: TRBJ2-3
CDR3 protein: CASGGATASYSSGNTIYF; V gene: TRBV30; J gene: TRBJ1-3
CDR3 protein: CASTRGEKLFF; V gene: TRBV10-1; J gene: TRBJ1-4
CDR3 protein: CASSLDSRGYTF; V gene: TRBV7-2; J gene: TRBJ1-2
CDR3 protein: CSVERLAGAWGETQYF; V gene: TRBV29-1; J gene: TRBJ2-5
CDR3 protein: CASSLQGGPNVYGYTF; V gene: TRBV7-2; J gene: TRBJ1-2
CDR3 protein: CASSAFSVNYGYTF; V gene: TRBV6-1; J gene: TRBJ1-2
CDR3 protein: CASSVEEGLEAFF; V gene: TRBV9; J gene: TRBJ1-1
CDR3 protein: CASSLSSGPPQHF; V gene: TRBV7-9; J gene: TRBJ1-5
CDR3 protein: CASSHGEDYIYEQYF; V gene: TRBV4-1; J gene: TRBJ2-7
CDR3 protein: CASSVATGQAYEQYF; V gene: TRBV9; J gene: TRBJ2-7
CDR3 protein: CASSGVAEQFF; V gene: TRBV9; J gene: TRBJ2-1
CDR3 protein: CASSLGLGANSPLHF; V gene: TRBV5-1; J gene: TRBJ1-6
CDR3 protein: CASRTRDSNTEAFF; V gene: TRBV6-5; J gene: TRBJ1-1
CDR3 protein: CASSLDVIGQAYQPQHF; V gene: TRBV7-9; J gene: TRBJ1-5
CDR3 protein: CASREGTSGSYEQYF; V gene: TRBV5-4; J gene: TRBJ2-7
CDR3 protein: CASSPFGRGNQPQHF; V gene: TRBV6-5; J gene: TRBJ1-5
CDR3 protein: CASSLGGAIYNSPLHF; V gene: TRBV7-9; J gene: TRBJ1-6
CDR3 protein: CASSHLGLAQGGDTQYF; V gene: TRBV4-2; J gene: TRBJ2-3
CDR3 protein: CASSLDPAGAESGANVLTF; V gene: TRBV5-4; J gene: TRBJ2-6
CDR3 protein: CAWSLRGRQDLAGVPFYNEQFF; V gene: TRBV30; J gene: TRBJ2-1
CDR3 protein: CASSIVQGRTGELFF; V gene: TRBV19; J gene: TRBJ2-2
CDR3 protein: CASSYGTGDGYTF; V gene: TRBV5-1; J gene: TRBJ1-2
CDR3 protein: CSVAGAPNQPQHF; V gene: TRBV29-1; J gene: TRBJ1-5